This TCR beta chain was documented in a study of molecular identifiers for immune sequencing clone quantification. Regarding the study as a whole: Clones that had above 20 RNA copies took up over 97% of effector molecules but under 1% in naive cells.

TCRdb recomputed calls from the PCR reads with MiXCR, one row per CDR3 protein. In the table there are approximately 60,000 distinct CDR3 sequences, about 19% of which are singletons. This CDR3 spans 16 amino acids. V lost 0 bases, J lost 9 bases, and 8 bases stayed unmatched. CDR1 is KGHDR, CDR2 SFDVKD, per germline. This clonotype was detected many times. The antigen is unknown. Naive CD8 T cells were sorted as CD8+CD4-CCR7+CD45RA+. Sample: naive CD8+ T cells from blood, with Jurkat cell RNA spiked in. Subset denoted: FACS-sorted CD8+CD4-CCR7+CD45RA+ naive T cells. This TCR was sampled from a human donor in good health. Some libraries in this study had Jurkat cell RNA spiked in. This chain uses TRBV24-1 with TRBJ2-1; the match to TRBD2 covers 9 bases. In nucleotides, the CDR3 is TGTGCCACCAGTGATTTGAGGGCTAGCGGGAACATTGAGCAGTTCTTC. This translates into CATSDLRASGNIEQFF.